Below, 31 T cell receptor beta chains from the same sample are listed, as sequenced in a study of Tregs in tolerant kidney transplant recipients. Clones were read by immunoSEQ multiplex PCR, and TCRdb kept only the in-frame ones, dropping some. The sample lists about 240,000 clones; around 81% were seen once. The sequenced material came from CD4+ T cells from blood. All receptors derive from a human donor in good health.

The chain employs TRBV18 and TRBJ2-7; D remains unclear. The CDR3 consists of 14 residues. CDR1 KGHSH and CDR2 LQKENI come from the germline V gene. Between the trimmed V and J ends, which lost 1 base and 0 bases, there was a span of 7 bases. In DNA, the CDR3 is TGTGCCAGCTCACCACAGGAAAACTCCTACGAGCAGTACTTC. Translated, it gives CASSPQENSYEQYF. Full variable domain (remainder filled in from reference TRBV18 and TRBJ2-7): NAGVMQNPRHLVRRRGQEARLRCSPMKGHSHVYWYRQLPEEGLKFMVYLQKENIIDESGMPKERFSAEFPKEGPSILRIQQVVRGDSAAYFCASSPQENSYEQYFGPGTRLTVT.

This clone has only a few counts. The V and J genes are TRBV4-2 and TRBJ1-1; D remains unclear. Germline V gene lookup returns CDR1 LGHNA and CDR2 YNFKEQ. The CDR3 sequence is 16 residues long. V was clipped by 0 bases and J by 6 bases, with 17 bases between them. CDR3 loop: CASSQDAAGLMAEAFF. The CDR3 bases are TGTGCCAGCAGCCAAGATGCGGCAGGATTGATGGCTGAAGCTTTCTTT.

This chain connects TRBV5-1 to TRBJ2-7, with TRBD1 as a possible D gene (5 bases). V shed 2 bases and J shed 3 bases, with 6 bases lying between them. Germline V gene data show CDR1 as SGHRS and CDR2 as YFSETQ. This CDR3 region has 12 residues. The CDR3 nucleotides are TGCGCCAGCAGCTTACAGGACTACGAGCAGTACTTC. It codes for CASSLQDYEQYF.

The gene calls are TRBV2 and TRBJ1-3; D might be TRBD1 (5 bases). The V end was cut by 9 bases, the J end by 1 base, with 13 bases between. The CDR3 spans 14 residues. Germline V gene lookup returns CDR1 SNHLY and CDR2 FYNNEI. The DNA for the CDR3 is TGTGCCAGTACGGGACGGGATTCTGGAAACACCATATATTTT. It encodes CASTGRDSGNTIYF. The variable domain in full, with the rest retrieved from reference TRBV2 and TRBJ1-3, is EPEVTQTPSHQVTQMGQEVILRCVPISNHLYFYWYRQILGQKVEFLVSFYNNEISEKSEIFDDQFSVERPDGSNFTLKIRSTKLEDSAMYFCASTGRDSGNTIYFGEGSWLTVV.

The V and J genes are TRBV6-5 and TRBJ2-7, with 8 bases identical to TRBD1. The junction had 4 bases not matched to a gene; V was cut back by 6 bases and J by 6 bases. The CDR3 covers 12 residues. Germline assignment: CDR1 MNHEY and CDR2 SVGAGI. CDR3: CASRVQGGEQYF. CDR3 nucleotides: TGTGCCAGCAGGGTACAGGGGGGCGAGCAGTACTTC.

This chain joins TRBV7-9 and TRBJ2-2; possibly TRBD2 for D (6 bases). Trimming stripped 6 bases from V and 3 bases from J, with 11 bases between. Germline V gives CDR1 SEHNR, CDR2 FQNEAQ (reference sequence). The CDR3 spans 14 residues. The CDR3 here is CASSRSGYTGELFF. The CDR3 region has the DNA TGTGCCAGCAGTCGTAGCGGTTACACCGGGGAGCTGTTTTTT.

This clone was found once. V gene TRBV18 combines with J gene TRBJ2-5; the match to TRBD2 covers 14 bases. With 6 bases clipped from V and 1 base from J, the junction kept 7 bases outside the gene matches. The CDR3 is made up of 17 amino acids. Germline CDR1 KGHSH, CDR2 LQKENI. CDR3 loop: CASSRLAGGPSQETQYF. The CDR3 DNA follows: TGTGCCAGCTCTCGACTAGCGGGGGGGCCAAGCCAAGAGACCCAGTACTTC.

To note about this clone: This sample includes further DNA sequences coding for the same CDR3. This chain joins TRBV18 and TRBJ2-3; no firm D call. The CDR3 is 13 amino acids. The V end was cut by 0 bases, the J end by 0 bases, with 1 base between. Germline lookup yields CDR1 KGHSH and CDR2 LQKENI. The CDR3 DNA follows: TGTGCCAGCTCACCACCTAGCACAGATACGCAGTATTTT. Its protein is CASSPPSTDTQYF. Based on the CDR3 plus reference TRBV18 and TRBJ2-3, the full variable domain is NAGVMQNPRHLVRRRGQEARLRCSPMKGHSHVYWYRQLPEEGLKFMVYLQKENIIDESGMPKERFSAEFPKEGPSILRIQQVVRGDSAAYFCASSPPSTDTQYFGPGTRLTVL.

V is TRBV5-1 and J is TRBJ2-3; D not certain. The CDR3 runs to 14 residues. The V end lost 3 bases, the J end lost 0 bases, and 8 bases lay between the germline ends. Germline CDR1 is SGHRS and CDR2 is YFSETQ. CDR3 bases: TGCGCCAGCAGCTCACCCGACAGCACAGATACGCAGTATTTT. It specifies CASSSPDSTDTQYF.

The V gene is TRBV2, the J gene TRBJ2-5; the D gene is possibly TRBD1 (5 bases). Trimming shortened V by 7 bases and J by 0 bases, and 15 bases separated the two germline ends. Germline loops: CDR1 SNHLY, CDR2 FYNNEI. The CDR3 sequence is 15 residues long. The CDR3 reads CASNRQKPYQETQYF. CDR3 nucleotides: TGTGCCAGCAACCGACAGAAACCGTACCAAGAGACCCAGTACTTC.

This chain joins TRBV11-1 and TRBJ2-1; no clear D gene. V lost 4 bases, J lost 4 bases, and 17 bases lay in between. CDR1 SGHAT and CDR2 FQDESV come from the germline V gene (reference sequence). The CDR3 loop spans 16 amino acids. CDR3 in DNA: TGTGCCAGCAGCTCGAGGACCGCAATCGGTTACAATGAGCAGTTCTTC. This sequence encodes CASSSRTAIGYNEQFF.

The chain recombines TRBV7-6 with TRBJ1-1, with a possible D match to TRBD1 (5 bases). Per germline, CDR1 SGHVS and CDR2 FNYEAQ. V lost 4 bases and J 0 bases, leaving 12 bases between the germline ends. This CDR3 contains 15 residues. CDR3 region: CASSSWTRVNTEAFF. CDR3 coding DNA: TGTGCCAGCAGCTCGTGGACAAGGGTGAACACTGAAGCTTTCTTT.

This sequence joins TRBV5-1 and TRBJ2-5, with TRBD1 identical over 9 bases. The V and J ends lost 4 bases and 5 bases, in that order; junction bases with no gene match: 3. The CDR3 is made up of 13 amino acids. Germline V gene sequence: CDR1 SGHRS, CDR2 YFSETQ. The CDR3 protein is CASSKTGGETQYF. The CDR3 region has the DNA TGCGCCAGCAGCAAGACAGGGGGGGAGACCCAGTACTTC.

The gene calls are TRBV19 and TRBJ2-2; the match to TRBD1 covers 9 bases. After removal of 5 bases from V and 6 bases from J, the junction contained 4 bases not matched to a gene. Germline V gene sequence: CDR1 LNHDA, CDR2 SQIVND (reference sequence). CDR3 length: 14 amino acids. CDR3 in DNA: TGTGCCAGTAGTGGGGACAGGGTCGCCGGGGAGCTGTTTTTT. Its translation is CASSGDRVAGELFF.

This clone came up once. V usage is TRBV4-2 and J usage is TRBJ2-1, with 9 bases aligning to TRBD2. Germline V gene lookup returns CDR1 LGHNA and CDR2 YNFKEQ. The CDR3 has 13 residues. The ends lost 4 bases at V and 10 bases at J; junction bases unmatched: 5. DNA of the CDR3: TGTGCCAGCAGCCCGGGACTAGCTAGGGAGCAGTTCTTC. Its translation: CASSPGLAREQFF.

The chain has TRBV5-1 and TRBJ1-1; D not certain. V lost 1 base and J 1 base, leaving 8 bases between the germline ends. The CDR3 spans 14 residues. Germline V CDR1 and CDR2: SGHRS, YFSETQ. Here the CDR3 reads CASSLKLENTEAFF. The CDR3 nucleotides read TGCGCCAGCAGCTTGAAGTTGGAGAACACTGAAGCTTTCTTT.

CDR3 loop: CAWSVLLAGGRSWFF. The CDR3 coding sequence is TGTGCCTGGAGTGTACTACTAGCGGGGGGGCGGTCGTGGTTCTTC. The chain joins TRBV30 to TRBJ2-1; 13 bases agree with TRBD2. V dropped 0 bases and J dropped 15; count of bases not matched to a gene: 11. Germline CDR1 is GTSNPN and CDR2 is SVGIG (reference sequence). CDR3 length: 15 amino acids. The full variable domain, in which reference TRBV30 and TRBJ2-1 provide the parts outside the CDR3, is SQTIHQWPATLVQPVGSPLSLECTVEGTSNPNLYWYRQAAGRGLQLLFYSVGIGQISSEVPQNLSASRPQDRQFILSSKKLLLSDSGFYLCAWSVLLAGGRSWFFGPGTRLTVL.

This clone was detected only once. The chain employs TRBV4-2 and TRBJ2-5; D could derive from TRBD1 or TRBD2 (5 bases each). This CDR3 region has 14 residues. The germline V and J ends were trimmed by 4 bases and 5 bases, with 14 bases remaining between them. Germline assignment: CDR1 LGHNA and CDR2 YNFKEQ. The CDR3 loop reads CASSLRTGQETQYF. DNA of the CDR3: TGTGCCAGCAGCCTAAGGACGGGGCAGGAGACCCAGTACTTC.

J is TRBJ2-7 and V is TRBV6-1; perhaps D is TRBD1 or TRBD2 (6 bases each). Germline CDR1 and CDR2: MNHNS and SASEGT. Trimming removed 5 bases at V and 2 bases at J, with 16 bases between. The CDR3 covers 15 residues. The CDR3 DNA reads as TGTGCCAGCAGTCCCGGGAGCGCAGGGGCCTACGAGCAGTACTTC. It yields the protein CASSPGSAGAYEQYF.

In this sample, this clone turned up once. The chain uses TRBV6-5 and TRBJ2-3; tentatively, D is TRBD1 (6 bases). The CDR3 is made up of 16 amino acids. V was shortened by 2 bases and J by 3 bases, with 15 bases between the two germline ends. CDR1 is MNHEY and CDR2 is SVGAGI in the germline V gene. As DNA, the CDR3 is TGTGCCAGCAGTTACGGTAGAGGGGGTAGGACAGATACGCAGTATTTT. Translated, it gives CASSYGRGGRTDTQYF.

This clone is a singleton in its sample. This sequence joins TRBV5-1 and TRBJ2-5; D is tentatively TRBD1 or TRBD2 (5 bases each). V lost 0 bases, J lost 8 bases, and 8 bases lay in between. This CDR3 contains 12 residues. Germline V gene data show CDR1 as SGHRS and CDR2 as YFSETQ. The CDR3, as DNA: TGCGCCAGCAGCTTGGGGGACCTCACCCAGTACTTC. Translation gives CASSLGDLTQYF.

Comments on this clone: This CDR3 is also generated by other DNA sequences in the sample. J is TRBJ2-5 and V is TRBV7-9; unclear D gene. Germline CDR1 SEHNR, CDR2 FQNEAQ (reference sequence). CDR3 length: 11 amino acids. With 5 bases removed from V and 2 bases from J, the gap between germline ends came to 3 bases. DNA of the CDR3: TGTGCCAGCAGCCCTCAAGAGACCCAGTACTTC. This translates into CASSPQETQYF.

The rearrangement uses TRBV6-5 and TRBJ1-2, with D hard to call. Germline loops: CDR1 MNHEY, CDR2 SVGAGI. V was clipped by 6 bases and J by 11 bases, with 22 bases between them. This CDR3 contains 14 residues. CDR3 loop: CASSQKKSYFYYTF. CDR3 coding DNA: TGTGCCAGCAGCCAAAAAAAAAGCTACTTCTATTACACCTTC.

The rearrangement joins TRBV11-2 to TRBJ2-5; D unclear. V gave up 0 bases and J gave up 5 bases, with 4 bases separating them. CDR1 and CDR2 (germline): SGHAT, FQNNGV. The CDR3 is made up of 12 amino acids. CDR3 sequence: CASSLEQETQYF. The CDR3 region has the DNA TGTGCCAGCAGCTTAGAGCAGGAGACCCAGTACTTC.

The chain is built from TRBV14 and TRBJ2-7; no reliable D call. CDR3 size: 12 residues. From germline, CDR1 is SGHDN and CDR2 FVKESK. The V end lost 4 bases, the J end lost 12 bases, and 16 bases lay between the germline ends. CDR3 in DNA: TGTGCCAGCAGCCCCTTTGGCGTAGTTCGGTACTTC. Protein product: CASSPFGVVRYF.

Of note for this clone: Other nucleotide sequences from this sample produce the same CDR3. The V gene is TRBV29-1, the J gene TRBJ2-6; no clear D gene. The ends were cut back, 3 bases at V and 0 bases at J, with 6 bases in the middle. The CDR3 totals 14 residues. Germline V gives CDR1 SQVTM, CDR2 ANQGSEA. CDR3 region: CSVDQSSGANVLTF. DNA for the CDR3: TGCAGCGTTGATCAATCCTCTGGGGCCAACGTCCTGACTTTC.

The chain recombines TRBV6-1 with TRBJ1-5; D unclear. The CDR3 covers 15 residues. Per germline, CDR1 MNHNS and CDR2 SASEGT. V dropped 8 bases and J dropped 2 bases, with 16 bases sitting between them. The CDR3: CASASGILGNQPQHF. The CDR3 DNA reads TGTGCCAGCGCTAGTGGGATATTGGGCAATCAGCCCCAGCATTTT.

J is TRBJ2-3 and V is TRBV18; a weak D match, TRBD1 (6 bases). The CDR3 covers 14 residues. Germline V gives CDR1 KGHSH, CDR2 LQKENI. Trimming took 8 bases from V and 0 from J, leaving 12 bases between them. The CDR3 DNA is TGTGCCAGCGCCGGGACACAAAGCACAGATACGCAGTATTTT. Translation: CASAGTQSTDTQYF.

The CDR3 sequence is CASTYTGDGEQYF. The CDR3 coding sequence is TGTGCCAGCACGTACACGGGGGACGGGGAGCAGTACTTC. V and J are TRBV6-5 and TRBJ2-7; D possibly corresponds to TRBD2 (6 bases). From germline, CDR1 is MNHEY and CDR2 SVGAGI. CDR3 length: 13 residues. V shed 7 bases and J shed 7 bases, with 17 bases lying between them.

This chain connects TRBV19 to TRBJ2-7, with D possibly being TRBD1 (5 bases). Germline assignment: CDR1 LNHDA and CDR2 SQIVND (reference sequence). CDR3 size: 14 residues. V gave up 7 bases and J gave up 2 bases, with 15 bases separating them. CDR3 protein: CASKDTFVPYEQYF. CDR3 coding DNA: TGTGCCAGTAAGGACACTTTTGTTCCCTACGAGCAGTACTTC.

This chain joins TRBV7-9 and TRBJ2-1, with D tentatively TRBD1 (6 bases). The CDR3 has 17 amino acids. Germline CDR1 is SEHNR and CDR2 is FQNEAQ (reference sequence). Trimming pared 5 bases from V and 4 bases from J, leaving 21 bases between. CDR3 amino acids: CASSPRTVGRTYNEQFF. The CDR3 region has the DNA TGTGCCAGCAGCCCGAGGACAGTGGGCAGGACTTACAATGAGCAGTTCTTC.